This T cell receptor (beta chain) derives from a study of T-cell memory formation after mild COVID-19. General observations from the study: Pre-infection memory carried some responding clones, suggesting that cross-reactive memory joined. SARS-CoV-2 specificity of second-wave clones peaking day 37 was unconfirmed.

TCRdb processed the 5' RACE reads anew with MiXCR; each CDR3 protein has one entry. The sample records about 350,000 distinct CDR3 sequences, roughly 13% being singletons. The CDR3 runs to 14 residues. From germline, CDR1 is SGHTA and CDR2 FQGNSA. The V end lost 5 bases, the J end lost 7 bases, and 15 bases lay between the germline ends. This clonotype was recorded only once. Antigen: not known. This rearrangement joins TRBV7-2 to TRBJ2-1, with D maybe TRBD1 (6 bases). The receptor was derived from a man younger than 35 who had mild COVID-19 (a few samples of this study predate the infection). Cell type and time point are not known. Sequencing was done on a sample of PBMCs or a T cell subset sorted from them (not recorded which). The CDR3, as DNA: TGTGCCAGCAGCCCAGGGGTAGCTAGGAATGAGCAGTTCTTC. Protein: CASSPGVARNEQFF.